The 10 T cell receptor beta chains listed next were all sequenced from one sample in a study of T cells in Graves' hyperthyroidism and ophthalmopathy. RNA transcripts were the template for amplifying TCR beta CDR3 regions. The primer set for the first-round RT-PCR of the TCR CDR3 was HTBI. TCRdb fed the multiplex PCR reads into MiXCR, producing one record per CDR3 protein. The table includes 500,000 or so distinct CDR3 sequences, 17% detected once. The specimen sequenced was blood. The receptors were gathered from a woman between 18 and 29 years old with Graves' ophthalmopathy.

This clonotype was observed at least ten times. The rearrangement joins TRBV11-3 to TRBJ2-1, with TRBD1 matching 8 bases. CDR3 length: 16 residues. The junction had 8 bases not matched to a gene; V was cut back by 3 bases and J by 4 bases. Looked up from germline, CDR1 is SGHNT and CDR2 is YENEEA. The CDR3 region has the DNA TGTGCCAGCAGCTTCAATGGACAGGGAAATTACAATGAGCAGTTCTTC. It encodes CASSFNGQGNYNEQFF.

Points on this clonotype: One base away lies a much larger clone, so this may be a sequencing read error. The CDR3 does not close with the conserved phenylalanine or tryptophan, likely indicating a read error. The chain combines TRBV28 with TRBJ1-1; D is unresolved. The CDR3 sequence is 14 residues long. Trimming removed 3 bases from V and 2 bases from J, with 10 bases in between. The germline V gene encodes CDR1 MDHEN and CDR2 SYDVKM. CDR3 sequence: CASSLSTFNTEAFL. DNA for the CDR3: TGTGCCAGCAGTTTGAGTACATTTAACACTGAAGCTTTCCTT.

This clonotype was detected only once. The V gene is TRBV20-1, the J gene TRBJ2-3; 7 bases are shared with TRBD1. Germline V gene data show CDR1 as DFQATT and CDR2 as SNEGSKA (reference sequence). Losses at the gene ends were 1 base for V and 1 base for J; bases not matched to a gene: 2. The CDR3 spans 14 residues. CDR3 in DNA: TGCAGTGCTAGAGGCGACAGGGGCACAGATACGCAGTATTTT. It is translated as CSARGDRGTDTQYF.

The table lists this clonotype with a few counts. The gene calls are TRBV30 and TRBJ2-7; 7 nucleotides match TRBD2. V lost 6 bases, J lost 3 bases, and 20 bases stayed unmatched. CDR1 is GTSNPN and CDR2 is SVGIG in the germline V gene (reference sequence). The CDR3 has 17 amino acids. Written as DNA, the CDR3 is TGTGCCTGCGAGCTAGCGGAGCCCGATTCCCCCTTCTACGAGCAGTACTTC. Its translation is CACELAEPDSPFYEQYF.

This clonotype showed up many times. The chain has TRBV30 and TRBJ1-2; no firm D call. The CDR3 contains 12 residues. The V gene's germline CDR1 is GTSNPN and CDR2 SVGIG (reference sequence). V lost 4 bases and J 5 bases, leaving 11 bases between the germline ends. The CDR3 DNA reads as TGTGCCTGGACCAGATCCCCTTATGGCTACACCTTC. This codes for CAWTRSPYGYTF.

This sequence joins TRBV19 and TRBJ1-1, with D possibly TRBD1 on 6 matching bases. Per the germline V gene, CDR1 is LNHDA and CDR2 is SQIVND (reference sequence). V lost 4 bases and J 1 base, leaving 22 bases between the germline ends. The CDR3 is 18 residues long. The CDR3 DNA reads as TGTGCCAGTAGTACGAACGGGAGCCCTTTGACAGGGAACACTGAAGCTTTCTTT. Its translation: CASSTNGSPLTGNTEAFF.

This clonotype occurred many times. This sequence joins TRBV5-1 and TRBJ2-1, with 14 bases lining up with TRBD2. Trimming cost V 2 bases and J 6 bases; bases outside gene matches: 4. Germline CDR1 and CDR2: SGHRS and YFSETQ. This CDR3 comprises 16 residues. The CDR3 coding sequence is TGCGCCAGCAGCTTTTCGACTAGCGGGGGGGCCAATGAGCAGTTCTTC. Its protein product is CASSFSTSGGANEQFF.

The table lists this clonotype with a few counts. V is TRBV6-1 and J is TRBJ2-5; 8 bases agree with TRBD1. V was clipped by 5 bases and J by 4 bases; unmatched bases: 6. CDR1 is MNHNS and CDR2 is SASEGT in the germline V gene. There are 14 residues in the CDR3. Here the CDR3 DNA reads TGTGCCAGCAGTTGGGGACAGGAAGCAGAGACCCAGTACTTC. This translates into CASSWGQEAETQYF.

This clonotype was picked up many times. The chain links TRBV2 to TRBJ2-2; no clear D gene. The CDR3 consists of 14 residues. Germline-derived CDR1 and CDR2 are SNHLY and FYNNEI. Trimming removed 1 base at V and 1 base at J, with 4 bases between. The CDR3 nucleotides are TGTGCCAGCAGTGAAGGACAGAACACCGGGGAGCTGTTTTTT. Translation gives CASSEGQNTGELFF.

The rearrangement joins TRBV12-3 or TRBV12-4 to TRBJ1-1; 9 nucleotides align to TRBD1. The CDR3 contains 15 residues. The V gene end was trimmed by 5 bases and the J gene end by 5 bases; junction bases not matched to a gene: 9. The CDR3 spells CASSLTGGGGTEAFF. Written as DNA, the CDR3 is TGTGCCAGCAGTCTAACAGGGGGCGGCGGGACTGAAGCTTTCTTT.